The 23 T cell receptor beta chains reported below all come from one sample, sequenced in a study of T cell responses to AZD1222 COVID-19 vaccine. Method: immunoSEQ multiplex PCR; TCRdb's copy keeps in-frame clones and lacks some. The sample records tens of thousands of clones, about 93% being singletons. The specimen comprised peripheral blood, sampled on day 0 of MenACWY control vaccination. The receptors here all came from an adult in good health.

This clone was detected once. This chain connects TRBV6-8 to TRBJ1-4; D remains unclear. V was shortened by 7 bases and J by 8 bases, with 8 bases between the two germline ends. The CDR3 spans 11 residues. Germline V lookup: CDR1 MNHGY, CDR2 SAAAGT. The CDR3 sequence is CASIGREKLFF. The CDR3 bases are TGTGCCAGCATAGGGAGGGAAAAACTGTTTTTT.

The chain has TRBV10-3 and TRBJ1-3, with 7 nucleotides matching TRBD1. The ends lost 6 bases at V and 0 bases at J; junction bases unmatched: 8. The CDR3 length is 16 residues. The germline V gene encodes CDR1 ENHRY and CDR2 SYGVKD. The CDR3 reads CAIRTGTINSGNTIYF. CDR3 nucleotides: TGTGCCATCAGGACAGGGACCATAAACTCTGGAAACACCATATATTTT.

The chain combines TRBV4-1 with TRBJ1-1, with no clear D. Germline CDR1 and CDR2: MGHRA and YSYEKL. The CDR3 totals 14 residues. The V end was cut by 0 bases, the J end by 4 bases, with 9 bases between. The CDR3 nucleotides read TGCGCCAGCAGCCAAGATCCGATGTCCACTGAAGCTTTCTTT. Translation gives CASSQDPMSTEAFF.

This clone has more than one count but fewer than ten. This chain's CDR3 is CASSPWSGTGGELFF. The CDR3 nucleotides are TGTGCCAGCAGTCCCTGGTCTGGGACGGGCGGGGAGCTGTTTTTT. This sequence joins TRBV28 and TRBJ2-2; either TRBD1 or TRBD2 may supply D (5 bases each). CDR3 length: 15 residues. Germline-derived CDR1 and CDR2 are MDHEN and SYDVKM. V was shortened by 5 bases and J by 7 bases, with 17 bases between the two germline ends.

The CDR3 reads CASSDGYEQYF. Written as DNA, the CDR3 is TGCGCCAGCAGTGACGGGTACGAGCAGTACTTC. This chain connects TRBV10-2 to TRBJ2-7; no clear D. The CDR3 length is 11 residues. CDR1 WSHSY and CDR2 SAAADI come from the germline V gene. Deletions cut 3 bases from V and 4 bases from J, with 4 bases between.

Only one count was recorded for this clone. The chain has TRBV7-9 and TRBJ1-5; 8 bases are a match to TRBD1. Germline trimming cut 4 bases from V and 3 bases from J; bases unmatched to any gene: 8. The V gene's germline CDR1 is SEHNR and CDR2 FQNEAQ (reference sequence). The CDR3 contains 16 residues. As DNA, the CDR3 is TGTGCCAGCAGCTCTGGGACAGGCCCGAACAATCAGCCCCAGCATTTT. Translated, it gives CASSSGTGPNNQPQHF. Supplemented by reference TRBV7-9 and TRBJ1-5, the full variable domain reads DTGVSQNPRHKITKRGQNVTFRCDPISEHNRLYWYRQTLGQGPEFLTYFQNEAQLEKSRLLSDRFSAERPKGSFSTLEIQRTEQGDSAMYLCASSSGTGPNNQPQHFGDGTRLSIL.

The chain joins TRBV11-2 to TRBJ1-6; D is undetermined. The CDR3 is made up of 13 amino acids. Germline-derived CDR1 and CDR2 are SGHAT and FQNNGV. Trimming removed 0 bases at V and 10 bases at J, with 7 bases between. The CDR3 region is CASSLEGRSPLHF. As DNA, the CDR3 is TGTGCCAGCAGCTTAGAAGGCCGGTCACCCCTCCACTTT.

The genes are TRBV4-1 and TRBJ1-6, with D tentatively TRBD1 (5 bases). The length of the CDR3 is 15 residues. CDR1 and CDR2 from the germline V gene are MGHRA and YSYEKL. V was shortened by 4 bases and J by 5 bases, with 12 bases between the two germline ends. The CDR3 is CASSLGTANNSPLHF. In nucleotides, the CDR3 is TGCGCCAGCAGCCTGGGGACGGCAAATAATTCACCCCTCCACTTT.

The chain couples TRBV3-1 (or the pseudogene TRBV3-2) to TRBJ2-2; 8 positions match TRBD2. J lost 4 bases, V lost 7 bases, and 8 bases had no gene match. The CDR3 is 15 residues long. Germline V gene sequence: CDR1 LGHDT, CDR2 YNNKEL (reference sequence). In DNA, the CDR3 is TGTGCCAGCAAAGGGGTAGCGGGATTCACCGGGGAGCTGTTTTTT. This translates into CASKGVAGFTGELFF.

The CDR3 nucleotides read TGTGCCAGCAGTTCGACAGGGTTACCGAACACTGAAGCTTTCTTT. Protein: CASSSTGLPNTEAFF. V gene TRBV6-5 combines with J gene TRBJ1-1, with 7 bases aligning to TRBD1. With 4 bases clipped from V and 1 base from J, the junction kept 6 bases outside the gene matches. The CDR3 runs 15 residues. Germline values: CDR1 MNHEY, CDR2 SVGAGI.

This clone was counted a few times. The chain uses TRBV28 and TRBJ1-2; a possible D gene is TRBD1 (6 bases). V was shortened by 3 bases and J by 3 bases, with 14 bases between the two germline ends. The CDR3 length is 15 residues. Germline V gives CDR1 MDHEN, CDR2 SYDVKM. Written as DNA, the CDR3 is TGTGCCAGCAGTTTTCCAGGGGATATCGACTATGGCTACACCTTC. Translating it yields CASSFPGDIDYGYTF.

This sequence joins TRBV28 and TRBJ1-1; D is possibly TRBD1 (5 bases). Germline CDR1 MDHEN, CDR2 SYDVKM. The CDR3 sequence is 15 residues long. V lost 5 bases and J 4 bases, leaving 17 bases between the germline ends. The CDR3 spells CASSPSTRGGTEAFF. In nucleotides, the CDR3 is TGTGCCAGCAGTCCTTCGACCCGGGGGGGCACTGAAGCTTTCTTT.

The chain joins TRBV18 to TRBJ2-7; the D gene is possibly TRBD1 (7 bases). Germline V gene data show CDR1 as KGHSH and CDR2 as LQKENI. The V and J ends lost 6 bases and 0 bases respectively, with 18 bases between them. The CDR3 is 16 residues long. CDR3 residues: CASSDPGQTSSYEQYF. The CDR3 bases are TGTGCCAGCTCGGATCCGGGACAGACTAGCTCCTACGAGCAGTACTTC.

This chain joins TRBV19 and TRBJ2-1; 7 bases align to TRBD2. Germline assignment: CDR1 LNHDA and CDR2 SQIVND (reference sequence). Trimming removed 4 bases from V and 0 bases from J; junction bases left unmatched: 0. This CDR3 is built from 14 residues. The CDR3 reads CASSSGSSYNEQFF. CDR3 bases: TGTGCCAGTAGTAGCGGGAGCTCCTACAATGAGCAGTTCTTC.

The chain employs TRBV7-2 and TRBJ1-2, with TRBD1 identical over 11 bases. V was pared by 5 bases and J by 6 bases, with 14 bases of the junction left unmatched. Looked up from germline, CDR1 is SGHTA and CDR2 is FQGNSA. The CDR3 extends over 17 amino acids. The chain's CDR3 is CASSIRADRGRIDGYTF. The CDR3 DNA reads TGTGCCAGCAGCATTAGAGCGGACAGGGGGCGAATTGATGGCTACACCTTC.

This sequence joins TRBV20-1 and TRBJ2-1; no definite D call. The germline V gene has CDR1 DFQATT and CDR2 SNEGSKA (reference sequence). The CDR3 consists of 11 residues. V lost 1 base, J lost 8 bases, and 6 bases lay in between. CDR3 DNA: TGCAGTGCTAGAGGGATCGATGAGCAGTTCTTC. It codes for CSARGIDEQFF.

The chain combines TRBV19 with TRBJ2-7; tentative D call: TRBD2 (6 bases). The CDR3 extends over 15 amino acids. V dropped 3 bases and J dropped 0 bases, with 12 bases sitting between them. Germline V gives CDR1 LNHDA, CDR2 SQIVND (reference sequence). CDR3 sequence reads: CASSMPGGVSYEQYF. CDR3 DNA sequence: TGTGCCAGTAGTATGCCCGGCGGGGTCTCCTACGAGCAGTACTTC.

This chain connects TRBV28 to TRBJ1-5, with D maybe TRBD1 (6 bases). The length of the CDR3 is 16 residues. CDR1 MDHEN and CDR2 SYDVKM come from the germline V gene. V was clipped by 2 bases and J by 11 bases, with 22 bases between them. The CDR3 loop reads CASSLVPSGQLKAQHF. CDR3 bases: TGTGCCAGCAGTTTAGTCCCCTCGGGACAATTAAAGGCCCAGCATTTT.

The chain couples TRBV14 to TRBJ1-1; 8 bases agree with TRBD1. Losses at the gene ends were 6 bases for V and 11 bases for J; bases not matched to a gene: 5. CDR1 and CDR2 (germline): SGHDN, FVKESK. The CDR3 has 11 amino acids. CDR3 in DNA: TGTGCCAGCAGTGGACAGGGCGGCGCTTTCTTT. As protein: CASSGQGGAFF.

This chain joins TRBV7-9 and TRBJ1-3, with unresolved D. Trimming left V 3 bases short and J 2 bases short, with 11 bases between. CDR3 length equals 15 residues. CDR1 and CDR2 (germline): SEHNR, FQNEAQ (reference sequence). The CDR3 DNA is TGTGCCAGCAGCTTTCGACTGAACCCTGGAAACACCATATATTTT. Residues: CASSFRLNPGNTIYF.

The chain recombines TRBV12-5 with TRBJ1-2, with 10 bases aligning to TRBD1. V lost 1 base and J lost 8; bases outside the gene matches: 10. CDR1 and CDR2 (germline): LGHNT, FRNRAP. The CDR3 totals 16 residues. The CDR3 nucleotides are TGTGCTAGTGGTTTGGGACAGGGGGCCTCTTTATTGGGCTACACCTTC. It encodes CASGLGQGASLLGYTF.

The genes are TRBV10-3 and TRBJ1-6; perhaps TRBD1 as D (6 bases). The V gene lost 6 bases and the J gene lost 6 bases, with 12 bases spanning the gap. Germline V gives CDR1 ENHRY, CDR2 SYGVKD. CDR3 size: 14 residues. The chain's CDR3 is CAIRRDTFNSPLHF. In nucleotides, the CDR3 is TGTGCCATCAGGAGGGACACTTTTAATTCACCCCTCCACTTT.

A few counts support this clone. The chain couples TRBV21-1 to TRBJ1-5. TRBV21-1 is termed a pseudogene. The CDR3 has 14 residues. The CDR3 DNA reads as TGTGCCAGCCCTAAAACACCGATGAATCAGCCCCAGCATTTT. This gives the protein CASPKTPMNQPQHF.